These T cell receptor beta chains were read from a single sample in a study of blood T cell repertoires in COVID-19. Produced via immunoSEQ multiplex PCR; TCRdb's table is partial and in-frame only. Of 300,000 to 500,000 clones in the sample, roughly 90% were seen once. Sample: PBMCs or T cells enriched from blood (not recorded which). The source is a woman aged 25 to 39 with acute COVID-19. Each CDR3 is given with its conserved first and last residue. A D gene is named only where the DNA matches it firmly. Size is stated for part of the rows, as once, few or many counts, or as a class when the clone is expanded.

cdr3_nt	cdr3_aa	clone_size	v_call	j_call	d_call
TGTGCCAGCAGCCCCGGGACTGGAGTAAGAGATACGCAGTATTTT	CASSPGTGVRDTQYF	-	TRBV13	TRBJ2-3	-
TGTGCCAGCAAGGCCGGGGACAGCACTACCGGGGAGCTGTTTTTT	CASKAGDSTTGELFF	-	TRBV6-5	TRBJ2-2	TRBD1
TGTGCCAGCGGAAGAACAGGGGCGGGCTACGAGCAGTACTTC	CASGRTGAGYEQYF	-	TRBV6-5	TRBJ2-7	TRBD1
TGTGCCAGCAGCTTAGCGGTGGCTCTCAATGAGCAGTTCTTC	CASSLAVALNEQFF	-	TRBV7-9	TRBJ2-1	-
TGTGCCAGCAGGCCCGGGACAGGGGACTATGGCTACACCTTC	CASRPGTGDYGYTF	-	TRBV6-4	TRBJ1-2	TRBD1
TGTGCCAGCAGTTTTAGCGGGGGGGCCGGCAACGGGGAGCTGTTTTTT	CASSFSGGAGNGELFF	-	TRBV7-6	TRBJ2-2	TRBD2
TGTGCCAGTAGTACAGGGGTCAACGAGCAGTACTTC	CASSTGVNEQYF	-	TRBV19	TRBJ2-7	-
TGTGCCAGCAGTCCCGGGGGTCGCTCTGGAAACACCATATATTTT	CASSPGGRSGNTIYF	once	TRBV7-7	TRBJ1-3	-
TGTGCCTGGAGTACTCGGGACAGAACCTACGAGCAGTACTTC	CAWSTRDRTYEQYF	-	TRBV30	TRBJ2-7	TRBD1
TGCAGCGTTGGTGACAGCTACGAGCAGTACTTC	CSVGDSYEQYF	-	TRBV29-1	TRBJ2-7	-
TGTGCCAGCAGCCCACGGGGCGCGGGGGCCAACTGGGAGCAGTTCTTC	CASSPRGAGANWEQFF	few	TRBV9	TRBJ2-1	-
TGTGCCAGCAGCCAAGGACAGGGGGCGATAGATACGCAGTATTTT	CASSQGQGAIDTQYF	-	TRBV3-1/TRBV3-2	TRBJ2-3	TRBD1
TGTGCCAGCAGTCGACTAGCGGGGGCCGGCACAGATACGCAGTATTTT	CASSRLAGAGTDTQYF	-	TRBV3-1/TRBV3-2	TRBJ2-3	TRBD2
TGCAGCGTTGCCAGGCTAGCGGGTACAGATACGCAGTATTTT	CSVARLAGTDTQYF	-	TRBV29-1	TRBJ2-3	TRBD2
TGTGCCAGCAGGGGGGGGGCCTATGAGACCCAGTACTTC	CASRGGAYETQYF	-	TRBV28	TRBJ2-5	-
TGTGCCACCAGTGATTCTTATCAGCCCCAGCATTTT	CATSDSYQPQHF	-	TRBV24-1	TRBJ1-5	-
TGCGCCAGCAGCCAAGTTCGGGGGAACTCCTATAATTCACCCCTCCACTTT	CASSQVRGNSYNSPLHF	-	TRBV4-1	TRBJ1-6	-
TGTGCCAGCAGCCCACAGGGTCCGAACTACGAGCAGTACTTC	CASSPQGPNYEQYF	-	TRBV3-1/TRBV3-2	TRBJ2-7	-
TGTGCCAGCAGCTTAGGTGGCCCCCCTGGAAACACCATATATTTT	CASSLGGPPGNTIYF	-	TRBV7-2	TRBJ1-3	-
TGTGCCAGCTCACCAAACCTCTCTAGCGGGGGTACCGGGGAGCTGTTTTTT	CASSPNLSSGGTGELFF	-	TRBV18	TRBJ2-2	TRBD2
TGTGCCAGCAGCTCGACAGGGTCTTCAGGTCAGCCCCAGCATTTT	CASSSTGSSGQPQHF	-	TRBV5-8	TRBJ1-5	TRBD1
TGCAGCGCCCTTTCCGGGACAGGGCCCTACGAGCAGTACTTC	CSALSGTGPYEQYF	-	TRBV29-1	TRBJ2-7	TRBD1
TGTGCCAGCAGCTTGACAGGTACCGGAGGCACTGAAGCTTTCTTT	CASSLTGTGGTEAFF	-	TRBV7-8	TRBJ1-1	-
TGTGCCAGCAGTGAGGGACAGGGCTCCTATGGCTACACCTTC	CASSEGQGSYGYTF	-	TRBV6-1	TRBJ1-2	TRBD1
TGCAGCGTGGGACAACCGGACGAAAAACTGTTTTTT	CSVGQPDEKLFF	-	TRBV29-1	TRBJ1-4	-
TGTGCCAGCACCCCTTTCGGAATCAGCGGCACTGAAGCTTTCTTT	CASTPFGISGTEAFF	-	TRBV5-6	TRBJ1-1	-
TGTGCCAGTAGTTACCGGGAGGTGATTTTGAAGACTGAAGCTTTCTTT	CASSYREVILKTEAFF	once	TRBV19	TRBJ1-1	-
TGTGCCAGCAGTGCACTAGCGGGGGGGACGATTAACACCGGGGAGCTGTTTTTT	CASSALAGGTINTGELFF	-	TRBV2	TRBJ2-2	TRBD2
TGTGCCAGCAGCTTCCGCGGACAGGGAAGCACTGAAGCTTTCTTT	CASSFRGQGSTEAFF	-	TRBV7-3	TRBJ1-1	TRBD1
TGTGCCACCAGTGATTCGCTTAGTACCTACGAGCAGTACTTC	CATSDSLSTYEQYF	-	TRBV24-1	TRBJ2-7	-
TGTGCCACGAACCCTAGCGGGGAAACAGATACGCAGTATTTT	CATNPSGETDTQYF	-	TRBV24-1	TRBJ2-3	TRBD2
TGTGCCAGCGATAGCTCCGACAGGACCTCTGGAAACACCATATATTTT	CASDSSDRTSGNTIYF	-	TRBV19	TRBJ1-3	-
TGTGCCAGCTCACCATCTGCGGGCGACGAGCAGTACTTC	CASSPSAGDEQYF	-	TRBV18	TRBJ2-7	-
TGTGCCAGCAGCCTGAAAGTCCCTAGGAACTATGGCTACACCTTC	CASSLKVPRNYGYTF	-	TRBV7-2	TRBJ1-2	-
TGCAGCGTCGACAGGGGGTGGAACTATGGCTACACCTTC	CSVDRGWNYGYTF	few	TRBV29-1	TRBJ1-2	TRBD1
TGTGCCAGCAGTTTATTACCAAGACTCTATGTGGGCTACACCTTC	CASSLLPRLYVGYTF	once	TRBV27	TRBJ1-2	-
TGCGCCAGCAGAACGGACAGTAGCTCTGGAAACACCATATATTTT	CASRTDSSSGNTIYF	-	TRBV5-1	TRBJ1-3	-
TGTGCCAGCAGTGACTCACTAGCGGACTCCTACAATGAGCAGTTCTTC	CASSDSLADSYNEQFF	few	TRBV6-4	TRBJ2-1	TRBD2
TGTGCCAGCAGTGGGCGGGGAAACACCATATATTTT	CASSGRGNTIYF	few	TRBV2	TRBJ1-3	-
TGTGCCCAGAAGGGGGACAGGGGTAGCTACACCTTC	CAQKGDRGSYTF	once	TRBV30	TRBJ1-2	TRBD1
TGTGCCAGCTCACCACGAGGAGCAGAACTGTCCGAGCAGTACTTC	CASSPRGAELSEQYF	-	TRBV18	TRBJ2-7	-
TGTGCCAGCTCACAACAGGGGGCGGGTCAGCCCCAGCATTTT	CASSQQGAGQPQHF	-	TRBV18	TRBJ1-5	TRBD1
TGTGCCAGCAGTTTTCGGCTAGCGGGGTTGTACGAGCAGTACTTC	CASSFRLAGLYEQYF	-	TRBV27	TRBJ2-7	TRBD2
TGTGCCAGCAGCTCCACTTACCGGGACTCCACAGATACGCAGTATTTT	CASSSTYRDSTDTQYF	once	TRBV11-2	TRBJ2-3	-
TGTGCCAGTAGTATTGGGAGGGGAGACTATGGCTACACCTTC	CASSIGRGDYGYTF	-	TRBV19	TRBJ1-2	-
TGTGCCAGCAGTAGGACTATGGCCCCAGATACGCAGTATTTT	CASSRTMAPDTQYF	-	TRBV6-5	TRBJ2-3	-
TGTGCCATCCGGGGAGGGGCTAGCACAGATACGCAGTATTTT	CAIRGGASTDTQYF	-	TRBV10-3	TRBJ2-3	TRBD2
TGTGCCATCAGTACGACAGGGGTGGTCACTGAAGCTTTCTTT	CAISTTGVVTEAFF	-	TRBV10-3	TRBJ1-1	TRBD1
TGTGCCAGCAGCCTCCTAGGCATCTCTGGAAACACCATATATTTT	CASSLLGISGNTIYF	-	TRBV3-1/TRBV3-2	TRBJ1-3	-
TGCGCCAGCAGCGCAGGACAGGGAGGTCTCTACGAGCAGTACTTC	CASSAGQGGLYEQYF	-	TRBV5-1	TRBJ2-7	TRBD1
TGTGCTAGTGGTCCGCTTGAGGAGGAGACCCAGTACTTC	CASGPLEEETQYF	-	TRBV12-5	TRBJ2-5	-
TGTGCCAGTCACGGGAGGTATCTTAACAATCAGCCCCAGCATTTT	CASHGRYLNNQPQHF	-	TRBV19	TRBJ1-5	-
TGTGCCAGCAGCGTCCGGGGGGGAGGCCCAGATACGCAGTATTTT	CASSVRGGGPDTQYF	-	TRBV9	TRBJ2-3	TRBD2
TGTGCCAGCAGTTCCTCTCTGGGACAGGCATTCGGGGTGGCTTTCTTT	CASSSSLGQAFGVAFF	once	TRBV6-2/TRBV6-3	TRBJ1-1	TRBD1
TGTGCCAGCAGTGAATCTGGCGGGGGGTACGAGCAGTACTTC	CASSESGGGYEQYF	-	TRBV6-1	TRBJ2-7	TRBD2
TGCAGCGTTGAAGATCAGGGTATCGCTGGTACGCAGTATTTT	CSVEDQGIAGTQYF	-	TRBV29-1	TRBJ2-3	-
TGTGCCAGCAGTGAAACCGGGACAGCCCAAGAGACCCAGTACTTC	CASSETGTAQETQYF	-	TRBV2	TRBJ2-5	TRBD1
TGTGCCAGCGAGTTGGGGGGGGGTGGCTACACCTTC	CASELGGGGYTF	-	TRBV27	TRBJ1-2	-
TGTGCCAGCAGCTTAGTTGTCTTGGCAGGGGCTCGGGCTGGCTACACCTTC	CASSLVVLAGARAGYTF	-	TRBV7-9	TRBJ1-2	-